These 5 T cell receptor beta chains originate from one sample sequenced in a study of PD-L1 blockade in urothelial cancer. Time point indicated: pretreatment peripheral blood. Data came from immunoSEQ multiplex PCR; TCRdb stores just in-frame clones and leaves some out. The data show tens of thousands of clones, approximately 72% seen once. The sample consisted of PBMCs, taken around atezolizumab (anti-PD-L1) treatment. The receptors shown here come from a man in his 70s with urothelial cancer.

The chain combines TRBV7-2 with TRBJ2-3; the D gene is possibly TRBD1 (5 bases). Germline V gives CDR1 SGHTA, CDR2 FQGNSA. V dropped 3 bases and J dropped 3 bases, with 19 bases sitting between them. The CDR3 extends over 17 amino acids. CDR3 bases: TGTGCCAGCAGCTTTAACCCAACGACACAGGCAACAGATACGCAGTATTTT. It translates to CASSFNPTTQATDTQYF. Variable domain in full (rest from reference TRBV7-2 and TRBJ2-3): GAGVSQSPSNKVTEKGKDVELRCDPISGHTALYWYRQSLGQGLEFLIYFQGNSAPDKSGLPSDRFSAERTGGSVSTLTIQRTQQEDSAVYLCASSFNPTTQATDTQYFGPGTRLTVL.

Notes on this clone: A read error is likely here: a far larger clone is one base away. This sample also contains other DNA sequences that code for the same CDR3. The chain carries TRBV5-1 and TRBJ2-5; TRBD2 matches at 9 bases. The CDR3 consists of 14 residues. V trimming: 2 bases; J trimming: 5 bases; junction bases outside the gene matches: 4. The V gene's germline CDR1 is SGHRS and CDR2 YFSETQ. The CDR3 coding sequence is TGCGCCAGCAGCTTCGCGGGGGGGCGGGAGACCCAGTACTTC. This encodes CASSFAGGRETQYF.

V is TRBV5-1 and J is TRBJ2-4; D possibly corresponds to TRBD2 (5 bases). V dropped 1 base and J dropped 8 bases, with 16 bases sitting between them. The CDR3 loop spans 15 amino acids. CDR1 and CDR2 from the germline V gene are SGHRS and YFSETQ. The CDR3 region has the DNA TGCGCCAGCAGCTTGCTACCTAGCACAGCGCACATTCAGTACTTC. Amino acids: CASSLLPSTAHIQYF.

The rearrangement links TRBV5-1 to TRBJ1-5, with 11 bases lining up with TRBD1. The CDR3 is 14 residues long. Looked up from germline, CDR1 is SGHRS and CDR2 is YFSETQ. The V gene end was trimmed by 4 bases and the J gene end by 5 bases; junction bases not matched to a gene: 2. The CDR3 sequence: CASSPGQGDQPQHF. DNA for the CDR3: TGCGCCAGCAGCCCGGGACAGGGGGATCAGCCCCAGCATTTT.

The rearrangement uses TRBV6-5 and TRBJ1-1, with D hard to call. Trimming left V 0 bases short and J 3 bases short, with 5 bases between. Germline CDR1 reads MNHEY; CDR2 reads SVGAGI. The CDR3 extends over 13 amino acids. The DNA for the CDR3 is TGTGCCAGCAGTTACTCGAGGTACACTGAAGCTTTCTTT. It codes for CASSYSRYTEAFF.